Sequencing of this T cell receptor beta chain was carried out in a study of CD8+ T cells in alopecia areata. As regards this clone: Its antigen is not known.

Germline loops: CDR1 DFQATT, CDR2 SNEGSKA (reference sequence). Trimming pared 5 bases from V and 7 bases from J, leaving 12 bases between. This CDR3 region has 11 residues. Overall study findings and caveats: Expanded CD8+ clones among the top 100, as well as scalp clonality, were significantly decreased by tofacitinib.

Isolated RNA was reverse transcribed into cDNA used as the sequencing template. The method was immunoSEQ multiplex PCR; TCRdb's version includes in-frame clones alone and lacks a portion of them. The data contain about 210,000 clones, around 43% of them seen just once; the ten biggest clones take up 2% to 3%. Treatment indicated: oral pan-JAK inhibitor, 5-10 mg twice daily. Lesional scalp punch biopsies and peripheral blood came from alopecia areata patients. This receptor was identified in a human donor with alopecia areata. This rearrangement joins TRBV20-1 to TRBJ2-7, with D maybe TRBD1 (6 bases). The sequencing here drew on CD4+ T cells sorted from blood, taken at approximately week 37, from a patient treated with tofacitinib. The CDR3 DNA is TGCAGTGCTTCAGGGGTGGGAGAGCAGTACTTC. It is translated as CSASGVGEQYF.